The sequence of this T cell receptor (beta chain) was determined in a study of PD-L1 blockade in urothelial cancer listed by TCRdb under 2017. For the study in its entirety: Therapy was started at some point between 2014 and 2016 for all patients, and atezolizumab 1,200 mg was administered intravenously every 3 weeks. About nine tenths of the roughly 30 patients were males with bladder-origin urothelial cancer, and about 65% of the 29 reported a prior smoking history. An ECOG performance status of 0 or 1 was recorded for the patients, and 0 to 3 prior chemotherapy regimens had been received by the patients. Blood samples were analyzed 3 weeks after the start of treatment (second dose) and 6 weeks after the start of treatment. Blood samples gave median yields of around 150,000 T cells and over 80,000 unique TCRs, along with a median clonality of roughly 0.08. Somatic, immune and clinical correlates of response to PD-L1 blockade with atezolizumab in urothelial cancer were the focus of an exploratory multi-omic analysis. TCR sequencing covered pretreatment tumor samples and matched, serially collected peripheral blood taken before and after atezolizumab treatment. Durable clinical benefit meant progression-free survival longer than 6 months, and TCR features were also tested against progression-free and overall survival. In the same patients, whole exome sequencing and RNA sequencing of pretreatment tumors were performed in addition to TCR sequencing. Durable clinical benefit was achieved by nine patients but not by the remaining 20. Just over 28 patients had pretreatment blood TCR-seq, approximately 24 had at least one posttreatment blood collection, and approximately 24 had tumor TCR-seq.

This clone appeared a few times. Its antigen specificity is not known. One base away there is no much larger clone; base qualities are not given. V is shortened by 3 bases, J by 3 bases, and the region joining them spans 6 bases. The CDR3 starts with the cysteine, ends with the phenylalanine, and has 13 residues. Only the CDR3 DNA stays, 39 bases, in frame from base 1. The germline V gene specifies SGHRS as CDR1 and YFSETQ as CDR2. Overall results and qualifications from the work: Patients with durable benefit showed greater expansion of tumor-associated TCR clones in peripheral blood 3 weeks after starting treatment (n of about 20, p = 0.022). Improved progression-free and overall survival was associated with having pretreatment peripheral blood TCR clonality below the median. Because the sample size was small (n ≈ 30) and many of the analyses were exploratory, the results are meant to be hypothesis-generating.

Each PCR received spiked-in synthetic TCR analog templates so that absolute template abundance could be estimated from read counts. The immunoSEQ assay used bias-controlled V and J gene primers to amplify TCRbeta CDR3 regions from genomic DNA. Sequencing of rearranged TCRbeta segments was done at approximately 20X coverage. As for how the authors treated the data: Clustering was used to correct sequencing errors, and CDR3s were annotated against IMGT to assign V, D and J genes. Downstream analyses used only productive TCRbeta rearrangements, leaving out any out-of-frame or stop-codon sequences. To compute clonality, Shannon entropy was normalized by the log of the number of unique productive sequences and then subtracted from one. Clones differing between time points or between blood and tumor were identified using Fisher's exact test with Benjamini-Hochberg correction, with an adjusted p below 0.01 applied as the threshold. TCRdb obtained this table from immuneACCESS and retained in-frame rearrangements with V and J assigned. These tables miss some clones; where compared with another copy, unresolved V genes account for less than half of the shortfall, and the remainder is unexplained. The V and J calls and the clone size are those of that table, but D and trimming were determined from the DNA. This sample lists 45,000 to 55,000 clones; about 86% were detected once. The ten most abundant clones make up over 9.5% of the sample.

The time point label here, explained by the study, means: peripheral blood 6 weeks after treatment start. A cohort of 30 or so patients with locally advanced or metastatic urothelial carcinoma, treated at Memorial Sloan Kettering on a trial protocol, was included. Peripheral blood mononuclear cells were collected from each patient pretreatment and during treatment, giving between 1 and 8 total time points per patient. The Qiagen DNeasy Blood extraction kit was used to purify genomic DNA from total PBMCs and tumor samples. PBMCs were collected pretreatment and during treatment, and were isolated and stored as previously described.

The chain is made from TRBV5-1 and TRBJ2-2; TRBD1 is perhaps the D gene, given 6 matching bases. The sequencing here drew on PBMCs, taken around atezolizumab (anti-PD-L1) treatment. This receptor was identified in a man aged 60-69 years with urothelial cancer. CDR3 protein: CASSWTDTGELFF. The DNA sequence is TGCGCCAGCAGCTGGACAGACACCGGGGAGCTGTTTTTT. Reference TRBV5-1 and TRBJ2-2 genes cover what lies past the CDR3, so the full variable domain is KAGVTQTPRYLIKTRGQQVTLSCSPISGHRSVSWYQQTPGQGLQFLFEYFSETQRNKGNFPGRFSGRQFSNSRSEMNVSTLELGDSALYLCASSWTDTGELFFGEGSRLTVL.